The rows below give T cell receptor beta chains drawn from one sample of a study of blood T cell repertoires in COVID-19. Profiled with immunoSEQ multiplex PCR; TCRdb holds only in-frame clones, not every one. Of 150,000 or so clones listed, 80% to 90% are singletons. Sequencing was performed on peripheral blood. These receptors all come from a man between 18 and 35 years old with COVID-19, enrolled during active disease. Both conserved end residues are part of each CDR3. The D gene is left open where the match is weak. Clone size is shown for a subset of rows, as once, few, many or a class of expanded clone.

J	size	D	V	CDR3	DNA
TRBJ1-3	NA	NA	TRBV7-2	CASSFQTGVGNTIYF	TGTGCCAGCAGCTTCCAAACAGGTGTAGGAAACACCATATATTTT
TRBJ1-5	NA	TRBD1	TRBV18	CASSPSGGYGNQPQHF	TGTGCCAGCTCACCTTCAGGGGGCTACGGCAATCAGCCCCAGCATTTT
TRBJ2-5	NA	TRBD1	TRBV15	CATSRDLPGTGGQETQYF	TGTGCCACCAGCAGAGATCTTCCCGGGACAGGGGGCCAAGAGACCCAGTACTTC
TRBJ2-2	few	NA	TRBV27	CASSSGTPYGELFF	TGTGCCAGCAGTTCCGGGACTCCCTACGGGGAGCTGTTTTTT
TRBJ1-4	NA	NA	TRBV29-1	CSVELLGTLAF	TGCAGCGTTGAATTGTTGGGCACCCTGGCCTTT
TRBJ2-7	NA	TRBD1	TRBV28	CASSFHGQGAIYEQYF	TGTGCCAGCAGTTTCCACGGACAGGGGGCAATATACGAGCAGTACTTC
TRBJ1-4	NA	NA	TRBV5-1	CASSFSGREGEKLFF	TGCGCCAGCAGCTTCTCCGGCAGGGAGGGCGAAAAACTGTTTTTT
TRBJ1-1	NA	NA	TRBV6-5	CASSSSTAANTEAFF	TGTGCCAGCAGTTCCTCCACAGCAGCGAACACTGAAGCTTTCTTT
TRBJ2-5	once	NA	TRBV5-5	CASSLPGVRETQYF	TGTGCCAGCAGCTTGCCAGGGGTGAGGGAGACCCAGTACTTC
TRBJ2-7	once	NA	TRBV6-2/TRBV6-3	CASSYSWARNEQYF	TGTGCCAGCAGTTACTCTTGGGCAAGGAACGAGCAGTACTTC
TRBJ2-7	NA	NA	TRBV6-4	CVRLRTGPSYEQYF	TGTGTTAGACTCAGAACGGGTCCCTCCTACGAGCAGTACTTC
TRBJ2-5	NA	NA	TRBV5-5	CASSLEGLLYF	TGTGCCAGCAGCTTGGAGGGGCTGCTGTACTTC
TRBJ2-2	NA	TRBD1	TRBV7-3	CASSFPGTGNTGELFF	TGTGCCAGCAGCTTCCCCGGGACAGGGAACACCGGGGAGCTGTTTTTT
TRBJ2-7	NA	TRBD1	TRBV5-1	CASSLTRTGVFSYEQYF	TGCGCCAGCAGCTTAACAAGAACAGGGGTATTCTCCTACGAGCAGTACTTC
TRBJ1-3	NA	TRBD1	TRBV27	CASSLYDRESGNTIYF	TGTGCCAGCAGTTTATACGACAGGGAGTCGGGAAACACCATATATTTT
TRBJ2-5	NA	NA	TRBV7-9	CASTEQVGETQYF	TGTGCCAGCACCGAGCAGGTTGGGGAGACCCAGTACTTC
TRBJ2-7	NA	NA	TRBV5-1	CASSPTSRGYEQYF	TGCGCCAGCAGCCCCACCTCCAGGGGTTACGAGCAGTACTTC
TRBJ2-3	NA	TRBD2	TRBV28	CASSLSGLAGGPSTDTQYF	TGTGCCAGCAGTTTATCCGGACTAGCGGGAGGGCCTAGCACAGATACGCAGTATTTT
TRBJ2-5	NA	NA	TRBV7-8	CASSLGLETQYF	TGTGCCAGCAGCTTAGGTCTAGAGACCCAGTACTTC
TRBJ2-1	NA	TRBD2	TRBV9	CASSVGGGSAYNEQFF	TGTGCCAGCAGCGTAGGGGGCGGGAGCGCCTACAATGAGCAGTTCTTC
TRBJ2-1	NA	TRBD1	TRBV6-6	CASSFLRDSRQFF	TGTGCCAGCAGTTTTCTCCGGGACAGTCGACAGTTCTTC
TRBJ2-2	NA	NA	TRBV4-2	CASSPPRRTGPQSGELFF	TGTGCCAGCAGCCCCCCGAGGAGGACTGGCCCACAAAGCGGGGAGCTGTTTTTT
TRBJ2-2	NA	NA	TRBV7-9	CASSLDSPGPTGELFF	TGTGCCAGCAGCTTAGATTCCCCAGGCCCCACAGGGGAGCTGTTTTTT
TRBJ2-2	NA	TRBD1	TRBV24-1	CATSDVRDSPTGELFF	TGTGCCACCAGTGATGTGAGGGACAGCCCAACCGGGGAGCTGTTTTTT
TRBJ1-1	NA	TRBD1	TRBV12-5	CASGLTPGQGVTEAFF	TGTGCTAGTGGTTTGACACCGGGACAGGGGGTCACTGAAGCTTTCTTT
TRBJ2-1	NA	TRBD1	TRBV7-2	CASSDGTGGVSEQFF	TGTGCCAGCAGCGACGGGACAGGGGGGGTAAGTGAGCAGTTCTTC
TRBJ1-2	NA	NA	TRBV30	CAWSAGAGYTF	TGTGCCTGGAGTGCAGGGGCCGGCTACACCTTC
TRBJ2-5	NA	NA	TRBV28	CATKYQGSLQETQYF	TGTGCCACCAAGTACCAGGGGTCCCTCCAAGAGACCCAGTACTTC
TRBJ2-5	NA	TRBD2	TRBV25-1	CASSELRLAVETQYF	TGTGCCAGCAGTGAATTGAGGCTAGCGGTGGAGACCCAGTACTTC
TRBJ2-7	NA	TRBD2	TRBV30	CAWSPGRAYEQYF	TGTGCCTGGAGCCCAGGGAGGGCGTACGAGCAGTACTTC
TRBJ1-2	NA	TRBD1	TRBV9	CASSGRQGAYYGYTF	TGTGCCAGCAGCGGTAGACAGGGGGCCTACTATGGCTACACCTTC
TRBJ2-7	NA	NA	TRBV15	CATSREAGGYEQYF	TGTGCCACCAGCAGAGAGGCAGGAGGCTACGAGCAGTACTTC
TRBJ2-1	NA	NA	TRBV7-6	CASSVGGLGFDNEQFF	TGTGCCAGCAGCGTAGGGGGGCTGGGATTCGACAATGAGCAGTTCTTC
TRBJ1-2	NA	NA	TRBV6-1	CASSEGPRQTNYGYTF	TGTGCCAGCAGTGAAGGTCCCCGACAGACCAACTATGGCTACACCTTC
TRBJ2-1	NA	NA	TRBV24-1	CATSDLTRSYNEQFF	TGTGCCACCAGTGATTTAACTAGGTCCTACAATGAGCAGTTCTTC
TRBJ2-7	NA	NA	TRBV4-2	CASSQVAQGTYEQYF	TGTGCCAGCAGCCAAGTGGCACAGGGAACCTACGAGCAGTACTTC
TRBJ1-5	NA	NA	TRBV5-8	CAANPGTNSNQPQHF	TGTGCAGCTAATCCCGGGACAAATAGCAATCAGCCCCAGCATTTT
TRBJ2-7	NA	TRBD1	TRBV5-6	CASSLPTGARYEQYF	TGTGCCAGCAGCTTGCCGACAGGGGCCCGCTACGAGCAGTACTTC
TRBJ2-7	NA	NA	TRBV7-7	CASSLAVHYEQYF	TGTGCTAGCAGCTTGGCGGTCCACTACGAGCAGTACTTC
TRBJ2-7	NA	TRBD1	TRBV7-9	CASSLGTGPSYEQYF	TGTGCCAGCAGCCTCGGGACAGGGCCTTCCTACGAGCAGTACTTC
TRBJ1-5	NA	NA	TRBV5-1	CASSLGGRDQPQHF	TGCGCCAGCAGCTTGGGGGGCAGGGATCAGCCCCAGCATTTT
TRBJ1-2	NA	NA	TRBV7-9	CASSSTGHYGYTF	TGTGCCAGCAGCTCAACAGGGCACTATGGCTACACCTTC
TRBJ2-7	once	TRBD2	TRBV20-1	CSASLSGSYEQYF	TGCAGTGCTAGTCTAAGCGGGAGCTACGAGCAGTACTTC
TRBJ2-1	NA	NA	TRBV7-2	CASSLVSQGGGTYNEQFF	TGTGCCAGCAGCTTAGTCTCCCAGGGAGGGGGTACCTACAATGAGCAGTTCTTC
TRBJ2-2	NA	TRBD2	TRBV28	CASTSGRTNTGELFF	TGTGCCAGCACCAGCGGGAGGACGAACACCGGGGAGCTGTTTTTT
TRBJ2-2	NA	NA	TRBV19	CASSISRSNTGELFF	TGTGCCAGTAGTATCTCGCGCTCGAACACCGGGGAGCTGTTTTTT
TRBJ2-3	NA	TRBD2	TRBV11-2	CASSTRLAELTDTQYF	TGTGCCAGCAGCACCCGACTAGCGGAGCTCACAGATACGCAGTATTTT
TRBJ2-1	once	NA	TRBV27	CASSLVRPLVGGDNEQFF	TGTGCCAGCAGTTTAGTCCGTCCACTAGTGGGTGGGGACAATGAGCAGTTCTTC
TRBJ2-2	medium-sized	NA	TRBV6-4	CASSDSSANTGELFF	TGTGCCAGCAGTGACTCTAGCGCGAACACCGGGGAGCTGTTTTTT
TRBJ2-1	NA	TRBD2	TRBV11-3	CASSPRLAGPNEQFF	TGTGCCAGCAGCCCCCGGCTAGCGGGCCCCAATGAGCAGTTCTTC
TRBJ2-2	NA	TRBD1	TRBV19	CASSSGQGIGELFF	TGTGCCAGTAGTAGCGGACAGGGGATCGGGGAGCTGTTTTTT
TRBJ2-7	once	TRBD2	TRBV7-2	CASSSPGLAGRGYEQYF	TGTGCCAGCAGCTCTCCGGGACTAGCGGGAAGGGGGTACGAGCAGTACTTC
TRBJ2-5	NA	NA	TRBV7-6	CASSLGGQETQYF	TGTGCCAGCAGCTTAGGAGGGCAAGAGACCCAGTACTTC
TRBJ2-3	NA	TRBD2	TRBV27	CASSLRLAGAPDTQYF	TGTGCCAGCAGTTTAAGACTAGCGGGAGCCCCAGATACGCAGTATTTT
TRBJ2-1	NA	NA	TRBV7-7	CASSPSQSSYNEQFF	TGTGCCAGCAGCCCCTCACAGAGCTCCTACAATGAGCAGTTCTTC
TRBJ1-5	NA	TRBD1	TRBV27	CASSPQGDWQPQHF	TGTGCCAGCAGCCCGCAGGGGGATTGGCAGCCCCAGCATTTT
TRBJ1-2	NA	NA	TRBV9	CASSTGHLPESYTF	TGTGCCAGCAGCACGGGACACTTGCCTGAAAGCTACACCTTC
TRBJ1-5	NA	NA	TRBV18	CASSPLAVPNQPQHF	TGTGCCAGCTCCCCTCTGGCTGTCCCCAATCAGCCCCAGCATTTT
TRBJ2-7	NA	TRBD1	TRBV4-1	CASSIPGQIIEQYF	TGCGCCAGCAGCATACCGGGACAGATAATCGAGCAGTACTTC
TRBJ2-7	NA	TRBD2	TRBV15	CATSRDWASGRARDEQYF	TGTGCCACCAGCAGAGATTGGGCTAGCGGGAGGGCCAGGGACGAGCAGTACTTC